The 17 T cell receptor beta chains in this list originate from one sample, sequenced in a study of brain T cells in children with intractable seizures. This table comes from immunoSEQ multiplex PCR, and its TCRdb copy is limited to in-frame clones, with some not included. Of about 320,000 clones listed, roughly 93% are singletons. Time point meaning: blood from clinic visit 5 months post-surgery; TSC patient then seizure free. The sequenced sample was peripheral blood, obtained around 5 months after surgery. These receptors came from a boy less than two years old with tuberous sclerosis and intractable seizures.

This clone was seen only once. The chain employs TRBV13 and TRBJ2-7; 9 nucleotides match TRBD1. Germline-derived CDR1 and CDR2 are PRHDT and FYEKMQ (reference sequence). The J segment lost 4 bases and the V segment lost 4 bases, leaving 23 bases of the junction unmatched. This CDR3 contains 20 residues. In DNA form, the CDR3 reads TGTGCCAGCAGCTCGAGTATCCGGGACAGGGTTACGGAGACGAATTACGAGCAGTACTTC. Amino acids: CASSSSIRDRVTETNYEQYF. The full variable domain, in which reference TRBV13 and TRBJ2-7 provide the parts outside the CDR3, is AAGVIQSPRHLIKEKRETATLKCYPIPRHDTVYWYQQGPGQDPQFLISFYEKMQSDKGSIPDRFSAQQFSDYHSELNMSSLELGDSALYFCASSSSIRDRVTETNYEQYFGPGTRLTVT.

The chain carries TRBV6-5 and TRBJ1-6; TRBD1 is a possible D gene (5 bases). Germline CDR1 reads MNHEY; CDR2 reads SVGAGI. The CDR3 loop spans 14 amino acids. The V and J ends lost 7 bases and 11 bases respectively, with 18 bases between them. This CDR3 reads CASTVQPTGAPLHF. CDR3 sequence (DNA): TGTGCCAGCACTGTACAGCCCACGGGGGCACCCCTCCACTTT.

The V and J genes are TRBV6-5 and TRBJ1-2; D might be TRBD1 (6 bases). The CDR3 covers 11 residues. CDR1 MNHEY and CDR2 SVGAGI come from the germline V gene. V was trimmed by 6 bases and J by 4 bases, leaving 6 bases between them. CDR3 bases: TGTGCCAGCAGACAGGGCTATGGCTACACCTTC. It yields the protein CASRQGYGYTF.

This chain links TRBV2 with TRBJ1-3; D gene uncertain. This CDR3 comprises 13 residues. The V end lost 7 bases, the J end lost 4 bases, and 11 bases lay between the germline ends. In germline, CDR1 is SNHLY, CDR2 FYNNEI. The DNA of the CDR3 is TGTGCCAGCAATCCCAAATTCGGAAACACCATATATTTT. Amino acid sequence: CASNPKFGNTIYF. Together with reference TRBV2 and TRBJ1-3, the CDR3 gives the full variable domain: EPEVTQTPSHQVTQMGQEVILRCVPISNHLYFYWYRQILGQKVEFLVSFYNNEISEKSEIFDDQFSVERPDGSNFTLKIRSTKLEDSAMYFCASNPKFGNTIYFGEGSWLTVV.

This clone was detected only once. The chain is built from TRBV10-3 and TRBJ2-1; no firm D call. Germline loops: CDR1 ENHRY, CDR2 SYGVKD. The CDR3 covers 13 residues. With 2 bases removed from V and 5 bases from J, the gap between germline ends came to 7 bases. Written as DNA, the CDR3 is TGTGCCATCAGTGAGATCCCAGACAATGAGCAGTTCTTC. It is translated as CAISEIPDNEQFF.

The chain combines TRBV4-2 with TRBJ2-3; 12 bases match TRBD2. The germline gives CDR1 LGHNA, CDR2 YNFKEQ. The CDR3 covers 16 residues. The J segment lost 4 bases and the V segment lost 4 bases, leaving 6 bases of the junction unmatched. CDR3 nucleotide sequence: TGTGCCAGCAGCCGTAGACTAGCGGGAGAGGCAGATACGCAGTATTTT. It codes for CASSRRLAGEADTQYF.

This chain connects TRBV4-2 to TRBJ2-1, with 11 bases matching TRBD2. The V gene's germline CDR1 is LGHNA and CDR2 YNFKEQ. J lost 6 bases, V lost 1 base, and 5 bases had no gene match. The CDR3 extends over 16 amino acids. The CDR3 region is CASSQAIAGGGNEQFF. The CDR3 nucleotides are TGTGCCAGCAGCCAAGCCATAGCGGGAGGGGGCAATGAGCAGTTCTTC.

The rearrangement links TRBV25-1 to TRBJ1-6; the D gene is possibly TRBD1 (6 bases). The CDR3 consists of 15 residues. V was cut by 2 bases and J by 12 bases, with 17 bases left in between. Germline V lookup: CDR1 MGHDK, CDR2 SYGVNS. The CDR3 region has the DNA TGTGCCAGCAGTGAAGAGGTGACAGGCTCGCTACCCCTCCACTTT. It is translated as CASSEEVTGSLPLHF.

CDR3: CSVEPTNGETQYF. The CDR3 nucleotides are TGCAGCGTTGAGCCTACCAATGGAGAGACCCAGTACTTC. V and J are TRBV29-1 and TRBJ2-5; D is undetermined. Looked up from germline, CDR1 is SQVTM and CDR2 is ANQGSEA. Trimming removed 3 bases from V and 4 bases from J, with 12 bases in between. The CDR3 extends over 13 amino acids.

The chain combines TRBV3-1 (or the pseudogene TRBV3-2) with TRBJ1-4; a weak D match, TRBD1 (6 bases). Trimming removed 6 bases at V and 8 bases at J, with 16 bases between. The germline V gene encodes CDR1 LGHDT and CDR2 YNNKEL (reference sequence). The CDR3 contains 14 residues. CDR3 in amino acids: CASSPRGHKEKLFF. Here the CDR3 DNA reads TGTGCCAGCAGTCCCAGGGGCCATAAGGAAAAACTGTTTTTT.

The chain links TRBV3-1 (or the pseudogene TRBV3-2) to TRBJ2-1, with 7 bases identical to TRBD2. The CDR3 covers 17 residues. The V segment lost 4 bases and the J segment 1 base; nucleotides outside the gene matches: 10. CDR1 LGHDT and CDR2 YNNKEL come from the germline V gene (reference sequence). The CDR3 reads CASSRQLAHLSYNEQFF. The CDR3 region has the DNA TGTGCCAGCAGCCGGCAACTAGCGCATCTTTCCTACAATGAGCAGTTCTTC.

CDR3 amino acids: CASSAGTGAGANVLTF. CDR3 DNA sequence: TGTGCCAGCAGCGCGGGGACAGGGGCTGGGGCCAACGTCCTGACTTTC. V gene TRBV7-9 combines with J gene TRBJ2-6, with 10 bases identical to TRBD1. V dropped 5 bases and J dropped 2; count of bases not matched to a gene: 3. Germline V gives CDR1 SEHNR, CDR2 FQNEAQ (reference sequence). The CDR3 spans 16 residues.

CDR3: CASSLRGTYEAFF. The CDR3 DNA follows: TGTGCCAGCAGTTTGAGGGGGACTTATGAAGCTTTCTTT. The chain is built from TRBV27 and TRBJ1-1; D perhaps matches TRBD1 (6 bases). CDR3 length: 13 residues. Between the trimmed V and J ends, which lost 3 bases and 7 bases, there was a span of 12 bases. Looked up from germline, CDR1 is MNHEY and CDR2 is SMNVEV (reference sequence).

This clone was found once. The chain has TRBV27 and TRBJ1-2, with 8 bases fitting TRBD1. From germline, CDR1 is MNHEY and CDR2 SMNVEV (reference sequence). J gave up 8 bases and V 5 bases, and 10 bases lay outside the gene matches. The CDR3 runs to 14 residues. CDR3 loop: CASSPWGTGGGYTF. CDR3 DNA: TGTGCCAGCAGTCCATGGGGGACAGGTGGAGGCTACACCTTC.

The chain recombines TRBV7-8 with TRBJ2-5; D may be TRBD1 or TRBD2 (5 bases each). V lost 4 bases and J lost 4, with 16 bases in between. This CDR3 spans 15 amino acids. CDR1 and CDR2 (germline): SGHVS, FQNEAQ. The CDR3: CASSSFRLGAETQYF. The CDR3 coding sequence is TGTGCCAGCAGCTCTTTCCGCCTCGGGGCAGAGACCCAGTACTTC.

This chain uses TRBV27 with TRBJ2-7; D gene ambiguous. CDR1 and CDR2 (germline): MNHEY, SMNVEV (reference sequence). The ends were cut back, 5 bases at V and 3 bases at J, with 11 bases in the middle. CDR3 length equals 13 residues. CDR3: CASSPRPSYEQYF. The CDR3 bases are TGTGCCAGCAGTCCACGACCGAGCTACGAGCAGTACTTC.

This clone was recorded only once. The chain recombines TRBV18 with TRBJ2-1; 9 nucleotides align to TRBD2. Germline CDR1 KGHSH, CDR2 LQKENI. The CDR3 runs 15 residues. The V gene end was trimmed by 2 bases and the J gene end by 7 bases; junction bases not matched to a gene: 6. CDR3 bases: TGTGCCAGCTCACCATCGACTAGCGGACCTAATGAGCAGTTCTTC. Its protein is CASSPSTSGPNEQFF.